The 6 T cell receptor beta chains below were found in one sample sequenced in a study of shared clonotypes between healthy human individuals. Only in-frame clones appear in the TCRdb table, and some are missing; sequencing was by immunoSEQ multiplex PCR. The sample lists 2 million to 2.5 million clones, approximately 90% occurring once. Sequenced: naive CD4+ T cells from PBMCs. Subset denoted: CD45RA+ positively selected. These receptors were taken from a man between 18 and 35 years old in good health. Some clones in this sample may be carry-over from other donors' samples.

J is TRBJ2-1 and V is TRBV11-3; 14 bases match TRBD2. CDR1 is SGHNT, CDR2 YENEEA, per germline. This CDR3 region has 15 residues. The J segment lost 9 bases and the V segment lost 4 bases, leaving 5 bases of the junction unmatched. The CDR3 bases are TGTGCCAGCAGCTCGGGACTAGCGGGAGAAGGTGAGCAGTTCTTC. Residues: CASSSGLAGEGEQFF.

Here the CDR3 reads CATSTQQGNYGYTF. CDR3 bases: TGTGCCACCAGCACCCAGCAAGGCAACTATGGCTACACCTTC. This sequence joins TRBV15 and TRBJ1-2; D is unresolved. CDR1 is LNHNV, CDR2 YYDKDF, per germline (reference sequence). Trimming left V 4 bases short and J 2 bases short, with 11 bases between. This CDR3 region has 14 residues.

On this clone itself: Additional DNA sequences in this sample encode the identical CDR3. This chain connects TRBV5-1 to TRBJ2-7; D possibly uses TRBD1 or TRBD2 (5 bases each). Trimming pared 2 bases from V and 1 base from J, leaving 7 bases between. The CDR3 is 13 amino acids. Germline-derived CDR1 and CDR2 are SGHRS and YFSETQ. CDR3 sequence (DNA): TGCGCCAGCAGCTTTGAGGGGTCCTACGAGCAGTACTTC. This gives the protein CASSFEGSYEQYF.

This chain connects TRBV27 to TRBJ1-1; TRBD1 matches at 12 bases. CDR3 size: 18 residues. V lost 7 bases, J lost 5 bases, and 17 bases stayed unmatched. CDR1 is MNHEY, CDR2 SMNVEV, per germline (reference sequence). The CDR3: CASMRGEKGQGARTEAFF. The CDR3, as DNA: TGTGCCAGCATGAGGGGTGAAAAGGGACAGGGGGCGAGAACTGAAGCTTTCTTT.

In DNA, the CDR3 is TGTGCCAACAAGGGGGACCAAGAGACCCAGTACTTC. This codes for CANKGDQETQYF. V usage is TRBV2 and J usage is TRBJ2-5, with a weak D call TRBD1 (6 bases). The CDR3 spans 12 residues. Germline V lookup: CDR1 SNHLY, CDR2 FYNNEI. The germline V and J ends were trimmed by 10 bases and 0 bases, with 9 bases remaining between them.

The V gene is TRBV7-3, the J gene TRBJ2-7, with 7 bases matching TRBD2. V trimming: 5 bases; J trimming: 2 bases; junction bases outside the gene matches: 9. In germline, CDR1 is SGHTA, CDR2 FQGTGA. The CDR3 is 15 amino acids. The CDR3 DNA follows: TGTGCCAGCAGCCCGGCCGATGGGGGGGCCTACGAGCAGTACTTC. Its protein product is CASSPADGGAYEQYF.